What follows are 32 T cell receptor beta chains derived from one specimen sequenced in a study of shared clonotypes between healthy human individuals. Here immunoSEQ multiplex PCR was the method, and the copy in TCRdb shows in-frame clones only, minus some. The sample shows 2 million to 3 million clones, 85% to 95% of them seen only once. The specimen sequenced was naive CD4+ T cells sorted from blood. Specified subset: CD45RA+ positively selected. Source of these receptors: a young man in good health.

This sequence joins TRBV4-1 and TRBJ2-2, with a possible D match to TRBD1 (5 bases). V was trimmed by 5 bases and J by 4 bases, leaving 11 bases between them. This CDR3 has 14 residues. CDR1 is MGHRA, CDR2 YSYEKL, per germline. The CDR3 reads CASSSPTATGELFF. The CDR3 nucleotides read TGCGCCAGCAGCTCTCCGACAGCCACCGGGGAGCTGTTTTTT.

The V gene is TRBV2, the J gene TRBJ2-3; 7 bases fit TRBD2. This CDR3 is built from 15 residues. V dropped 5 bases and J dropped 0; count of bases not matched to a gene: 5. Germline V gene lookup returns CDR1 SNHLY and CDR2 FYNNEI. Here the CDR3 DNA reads TGTGCCAGCAGTCCGGGAGGAACTAGCACAGATACGCAGTATTTT. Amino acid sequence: CASSPGGTSTDTQYF. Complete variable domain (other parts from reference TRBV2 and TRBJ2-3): EPEVTQTPSHQVTQMGQEVILRCVPISNHLYFYWYRQILGQKVEFLVSFYNNEISEKSEIFDDQFSVERPDGSNFTLKIRSTKLEDSAMYFCASSPGGTSTDTQYFGPGTRLTVL.

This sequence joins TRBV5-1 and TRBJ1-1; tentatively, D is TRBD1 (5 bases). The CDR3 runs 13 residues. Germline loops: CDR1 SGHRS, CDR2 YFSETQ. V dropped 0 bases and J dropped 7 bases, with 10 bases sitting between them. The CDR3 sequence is CASSLGQSVEAFF. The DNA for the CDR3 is TGCGCCAGCAGCTTGGGACAGTCGGTTGAAGCTTTCTTT.

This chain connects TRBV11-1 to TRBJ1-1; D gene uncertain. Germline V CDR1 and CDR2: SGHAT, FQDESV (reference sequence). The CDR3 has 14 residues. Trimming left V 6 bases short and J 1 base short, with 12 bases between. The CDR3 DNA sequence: TGTGCCAGCAGGCCGGATAGAGCGAACACTGAAGCTTTCTTT. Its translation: CASRPDRANTEAFF.

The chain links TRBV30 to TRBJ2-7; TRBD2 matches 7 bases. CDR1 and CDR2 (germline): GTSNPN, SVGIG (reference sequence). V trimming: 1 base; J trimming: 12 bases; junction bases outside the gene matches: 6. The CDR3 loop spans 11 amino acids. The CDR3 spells CAWSGSGRPYF. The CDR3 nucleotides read TGTGCCTGGAGTGGTAGCGGGCGACCGTACTTC.

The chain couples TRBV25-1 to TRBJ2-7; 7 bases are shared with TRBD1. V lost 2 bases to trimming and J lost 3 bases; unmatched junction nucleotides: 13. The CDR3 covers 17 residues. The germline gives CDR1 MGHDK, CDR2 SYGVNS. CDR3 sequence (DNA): TGTGCCAGCAGTGAACCCCTTCGACAGGGTGAGAACTACGAGCAGTACTTC. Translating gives CASSEPLRQGENYEQYF.

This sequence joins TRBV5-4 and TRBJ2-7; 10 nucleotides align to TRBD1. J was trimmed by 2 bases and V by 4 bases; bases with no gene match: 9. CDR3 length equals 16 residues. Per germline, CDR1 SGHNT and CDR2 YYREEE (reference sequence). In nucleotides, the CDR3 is TGTGCCAGCAGCAGCGCCGGGACAGGGGACCCCTACGAGCAGTACTTC. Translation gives CASSSAGTGDPYEQYF.

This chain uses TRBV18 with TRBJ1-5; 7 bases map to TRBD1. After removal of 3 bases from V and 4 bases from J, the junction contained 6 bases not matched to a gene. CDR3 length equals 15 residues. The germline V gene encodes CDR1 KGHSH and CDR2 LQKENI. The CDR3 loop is CASSPYGTVNQPQHF. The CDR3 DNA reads TGTGCCAGCTCACCTTACGGGACAGTAAATCAGCCCCAGCATTTT.

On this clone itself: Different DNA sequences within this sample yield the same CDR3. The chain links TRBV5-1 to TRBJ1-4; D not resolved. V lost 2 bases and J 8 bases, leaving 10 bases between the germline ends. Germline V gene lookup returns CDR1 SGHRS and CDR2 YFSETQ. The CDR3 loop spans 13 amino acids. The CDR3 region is CASSFSEGEKLFF. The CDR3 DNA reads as TGCGCCAGCAGCTTCAGTGAGGGAGAAAAACTGTTTTTT.

This CDR3 reads CASSLRGASNEKLFF. CDR3 sequence (DNA): TGTGCCAGCAGCCTGCGGGGGGCGTCTAATGAAAAACTGTTTTTT. The chain joins TRBV5-4 to TRBJ1-4; a possible D gene is TRBD1 (6 bases). The V gene lost 4 bases and the J gene lost 3 bases, with 13 bases spanning the gap. Germline CDR1 is SGHNT and CDR2 is YYREEE (reference sequence). The CDR3 consists of 15 residues.

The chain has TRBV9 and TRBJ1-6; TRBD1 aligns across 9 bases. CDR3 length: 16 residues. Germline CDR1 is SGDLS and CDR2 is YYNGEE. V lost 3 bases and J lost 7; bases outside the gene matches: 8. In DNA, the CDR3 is TGTGCCAGCAGCGCTTCCCCCGGGACAGGGAATTCACCCCTCCACTTT. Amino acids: CASSASPGTGNSPLHF.

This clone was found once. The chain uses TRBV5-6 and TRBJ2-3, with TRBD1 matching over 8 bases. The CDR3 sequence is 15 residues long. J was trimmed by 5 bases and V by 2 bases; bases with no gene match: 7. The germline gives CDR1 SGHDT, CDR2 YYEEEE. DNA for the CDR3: TGTGCCAGCAGCTTAACCGCAGGGGGCGAAGATACGCAGTATTTT. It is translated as CASSLTAGGEDTQYF.

CDR3: CASSDFRSGSSYEQYF. CDR3 DNA sequence: TGCGCCAGCAGTGATTTCCGGAGCGGTAGCTCCTACGAGCAGTACTTC. This chain connects TRBV10-1 to TRBJ2-5, with D possibly being TRBD2 (5 bases). TRBJ2-7 explains the end of the DNA better; the J call may be wrong. Germline-derived CDR1 and CDR2 are WNHNN and SYGVQD (reference sequence). CDR3 length: 16 residues.

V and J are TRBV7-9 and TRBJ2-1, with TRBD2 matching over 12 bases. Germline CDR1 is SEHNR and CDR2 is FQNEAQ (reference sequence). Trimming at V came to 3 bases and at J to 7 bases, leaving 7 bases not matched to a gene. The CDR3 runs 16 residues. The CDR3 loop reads CASSFGQGTSGNEQFF. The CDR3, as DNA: TGTGCCAGCAGCTTCGGTCAGGGGACTAGCGGGAATGAGCAGTTCTTC.

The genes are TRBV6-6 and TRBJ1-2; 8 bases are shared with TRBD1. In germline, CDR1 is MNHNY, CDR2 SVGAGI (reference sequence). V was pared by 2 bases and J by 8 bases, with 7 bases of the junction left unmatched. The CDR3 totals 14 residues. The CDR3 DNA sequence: TGTGCCAGCAGTTACCCGGACAGGGCTGAGGGCTACACCTTC. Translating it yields CASSYPDRAEGYTF.

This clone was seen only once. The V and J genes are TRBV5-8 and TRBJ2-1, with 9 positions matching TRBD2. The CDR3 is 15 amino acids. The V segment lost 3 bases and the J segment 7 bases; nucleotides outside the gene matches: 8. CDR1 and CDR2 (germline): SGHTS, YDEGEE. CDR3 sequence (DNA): TGTGCCAGCAGCTCCCGGGCGGGGGGGAAAAATGAGCAGTTCTTC. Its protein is CASSSRAGGKNEQFF.

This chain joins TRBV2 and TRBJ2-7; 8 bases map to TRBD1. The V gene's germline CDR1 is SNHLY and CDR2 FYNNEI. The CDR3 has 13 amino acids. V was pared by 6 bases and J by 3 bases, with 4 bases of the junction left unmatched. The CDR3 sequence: CASSRGQGYEQYF. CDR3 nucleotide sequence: TGTGCCAGCAGCCGAGGACAGGGCTACGAGCAGTACTTC.

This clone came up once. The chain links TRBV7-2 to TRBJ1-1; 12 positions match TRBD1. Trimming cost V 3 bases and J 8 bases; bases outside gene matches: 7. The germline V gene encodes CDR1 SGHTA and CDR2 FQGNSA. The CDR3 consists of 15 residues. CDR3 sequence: CASSFSGQGAIEAFF. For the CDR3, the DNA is TGTGCCAGCAGCTTTTCGGGACAGGGGGCCATAGAAGCTTTCTTT.

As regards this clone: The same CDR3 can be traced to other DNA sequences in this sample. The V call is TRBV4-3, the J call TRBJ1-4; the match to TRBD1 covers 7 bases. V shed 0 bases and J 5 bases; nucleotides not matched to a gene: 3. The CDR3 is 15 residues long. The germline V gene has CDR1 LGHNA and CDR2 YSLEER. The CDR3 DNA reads TGCGCCAGCAGCCAAGAGGGACAGAAAAATGAAAAACTGTTTTTT. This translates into CASSQEGQKNEKLFF.

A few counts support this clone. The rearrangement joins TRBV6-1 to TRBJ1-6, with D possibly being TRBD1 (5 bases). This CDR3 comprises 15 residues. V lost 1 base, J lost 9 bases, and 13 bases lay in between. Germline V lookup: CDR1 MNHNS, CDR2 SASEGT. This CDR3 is CASSEGSGMASPLHF. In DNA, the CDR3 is TGTGCCAGCAGTGAAGGGTCAGGGATGGCTTCACCCCTCCACTTT.

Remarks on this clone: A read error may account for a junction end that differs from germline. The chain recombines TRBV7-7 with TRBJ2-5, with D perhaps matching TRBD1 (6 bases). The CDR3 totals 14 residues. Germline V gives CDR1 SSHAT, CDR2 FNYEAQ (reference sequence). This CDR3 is CASSLKLGDKGQYF. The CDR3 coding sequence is TGTGCTAGCAGCTTAAAGTTGGGGGACAAGGGCCAGTACTTC.

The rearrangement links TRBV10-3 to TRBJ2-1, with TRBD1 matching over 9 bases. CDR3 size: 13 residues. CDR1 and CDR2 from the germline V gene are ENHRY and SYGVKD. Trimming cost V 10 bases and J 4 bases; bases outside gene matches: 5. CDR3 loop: CATRDREYNEQFF. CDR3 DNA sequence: TGTGCCACCCGGGACAGGGAATACAATGAGCAGTTCTTC.

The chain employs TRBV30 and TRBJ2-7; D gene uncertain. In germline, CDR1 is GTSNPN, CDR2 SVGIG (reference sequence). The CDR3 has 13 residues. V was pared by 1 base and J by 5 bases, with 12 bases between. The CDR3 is CAWSGGRLHEQYF. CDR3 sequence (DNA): TGTGCCTGGAGTGGGGGTCGGCTCCACGAGCAGTACTTC.

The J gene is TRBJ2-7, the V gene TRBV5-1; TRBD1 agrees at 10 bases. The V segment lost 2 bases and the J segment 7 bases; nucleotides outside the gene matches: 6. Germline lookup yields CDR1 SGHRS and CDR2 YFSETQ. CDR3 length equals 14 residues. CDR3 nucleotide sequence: TGCGCCAGCAGCTTCGGACAGGGGGGAAGGGAGCAGTACTTC. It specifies CASSFGQGGREQYF.

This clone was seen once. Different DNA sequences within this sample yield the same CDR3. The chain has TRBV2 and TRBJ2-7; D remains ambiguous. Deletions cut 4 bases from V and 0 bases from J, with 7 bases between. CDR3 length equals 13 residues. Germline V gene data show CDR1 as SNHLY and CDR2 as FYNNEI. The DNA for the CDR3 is TGTGCCAGCAGTGTGTTGGGCTCCTACGAGCAGTACTTC. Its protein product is CASSVLGSYEQYF.

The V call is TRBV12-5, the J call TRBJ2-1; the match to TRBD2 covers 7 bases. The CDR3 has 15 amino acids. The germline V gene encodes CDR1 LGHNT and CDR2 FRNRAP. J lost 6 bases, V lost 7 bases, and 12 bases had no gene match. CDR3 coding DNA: TGTGCTAGTGCTATGGGAGGGCGAGGCTCCAATGAGCAGTTCTTC. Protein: CASAMGGRGSNEQFF. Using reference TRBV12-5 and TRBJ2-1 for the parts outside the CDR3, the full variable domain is DARVTQTPRHKVTEMGQEVTMRCQPILGHNTVFWYRQTMMQGLELLAYFRNRAPLDDSGMPKDRFSAEMPDATLATLKIQPSEPRDSAVYFCASAMGGRGSNEQFFGPGTRLTVL.

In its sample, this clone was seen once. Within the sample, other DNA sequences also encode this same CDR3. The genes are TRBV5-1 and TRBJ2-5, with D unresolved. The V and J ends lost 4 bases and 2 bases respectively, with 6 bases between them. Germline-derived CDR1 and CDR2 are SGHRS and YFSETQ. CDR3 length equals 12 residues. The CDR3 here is CASSVSQETQYF. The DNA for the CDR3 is TGCGCCAGCAGCGTATCTCAAGAGACCCAGTACTTC. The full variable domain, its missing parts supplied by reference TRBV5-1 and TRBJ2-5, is KAGVTQTPRYLIKTRGQQVTLSCSPISGHRSVSWYQQTPGQGLQFLFEYFSETQRNKGNFPGRFSGRQFSNSRSEMNVSTLELGDSALYLCASSVSQETQYFGPGTRLLVL.

CDR3 in DNA: TGTGCCAGTAGTCCTGGGGACACTGAAGCTTTCTTT. This translates into CASSPGDTEAFF. The chain has TRBV7-9 and TRBJ1-1; D not resolved. The CDR3 has 12 amino acids. Trimming took off 9 bases at V and 3 bases at J, with 11 bases between the two ends. Germline loops: CDR1 SEHNR, CDR2 FQNEAQ (reference sequence).

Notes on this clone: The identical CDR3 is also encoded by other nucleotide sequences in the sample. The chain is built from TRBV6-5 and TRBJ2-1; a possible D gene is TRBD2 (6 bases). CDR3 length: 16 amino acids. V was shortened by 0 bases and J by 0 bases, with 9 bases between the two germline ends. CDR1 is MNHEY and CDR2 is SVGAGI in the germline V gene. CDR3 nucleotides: TGTGCCAGCAGTTACTCTGGGGGGAGCTCCTACAATGAGCAGTTCTTC. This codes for CASSYSGGSSYNEQFF.

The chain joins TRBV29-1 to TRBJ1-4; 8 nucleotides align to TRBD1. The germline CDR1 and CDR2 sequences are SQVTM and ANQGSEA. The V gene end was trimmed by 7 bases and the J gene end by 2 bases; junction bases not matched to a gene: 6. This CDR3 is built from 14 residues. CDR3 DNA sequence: TGCAGCGGGACAGGGCCATCCACTAATGAAAAACTGTTTTTT. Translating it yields CSGTGPSTNEKLFF.

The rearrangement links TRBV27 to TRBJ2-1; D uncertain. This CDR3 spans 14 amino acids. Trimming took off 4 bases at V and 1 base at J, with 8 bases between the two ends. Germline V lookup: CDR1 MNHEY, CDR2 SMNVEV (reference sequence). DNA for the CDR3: TGTGCCAGCAGTTATGAGGCTTCCTACAATGAGCAGTTCTTC. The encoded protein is CASSYEASYNEQFF.

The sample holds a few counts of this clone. This CDR3 is CSVGDSKNYGYTF. The CDR3 region has the DNA TGCAGCGTTGGAGACAGCAAAAACTATGGCTACACCTTC. V and J are TRBV29-1 and TRBJ1-2, with D perhaps TRBD1 (5 bases). The CDR3 runs 13 residues. The germline V gene has CDR1 SQVTM and CDR2 ANQGSEA. V was trimmed by 4 bases and J by 2 bases, leaving 11 bases between them.